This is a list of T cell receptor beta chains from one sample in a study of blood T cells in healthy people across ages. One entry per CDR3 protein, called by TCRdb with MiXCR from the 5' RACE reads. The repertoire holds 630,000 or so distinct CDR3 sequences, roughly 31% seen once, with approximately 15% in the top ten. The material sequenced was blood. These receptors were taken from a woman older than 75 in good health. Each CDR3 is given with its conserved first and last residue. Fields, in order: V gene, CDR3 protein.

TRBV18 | CASSPKVAGGKNNEQYF
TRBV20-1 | CSATFRHPMQVDYGYTF
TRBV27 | CASSPTIQLAAQETQYF
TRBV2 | CASSAGLGNTQYF
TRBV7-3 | CASSLGRRGPAGELFF
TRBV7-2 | CASSLPYNSPLHF
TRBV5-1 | CASSYRDVEQFF
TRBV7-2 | CASSVAGGPVNEQFF
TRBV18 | CASSFIGGDTDTQYF
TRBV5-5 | CASSLADRNQPQHF
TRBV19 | CASSINGPTSGLYNEQFF
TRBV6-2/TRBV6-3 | CASRTGTGFGFTYEQYF
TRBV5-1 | CASSLLDSAGERFF
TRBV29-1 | CSVVSGYDEQFF
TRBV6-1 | CASSETAQSPRNEQFF
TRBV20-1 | CSARDGGAFYNEQFF
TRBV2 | CASSADRGLTYEQYF
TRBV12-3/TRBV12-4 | CASSPQGSTQYF
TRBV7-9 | CASSIGTGGQPQHF
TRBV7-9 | CACSTLEEIETQYF
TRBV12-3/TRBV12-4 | CASSPFSARTDMQYF
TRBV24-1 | CATSDLTGTGGLYQEIQYF
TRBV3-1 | CASSHLMRGCDEQFF
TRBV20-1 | CSASPPGDGYTF
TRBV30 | CAWSAGQGHTF
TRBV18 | CASSPRQRQETQYF
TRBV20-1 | CSARDKQGNLGTEAFF
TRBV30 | CAWSVGTEQFF
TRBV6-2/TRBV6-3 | CASSPGTFYGYTF
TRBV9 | CASSVEVGQGYEQYF
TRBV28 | CASSLINQPQHF
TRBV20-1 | CSASGQGNPYEQYF
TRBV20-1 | CSARPSTGGQQETQYF
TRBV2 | CASSESGGLYNEQFF
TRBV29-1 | CSVPTGTEETQYF
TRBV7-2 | CASSFRPGGQGDTQYF
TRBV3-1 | CASSQGASLGEQFF
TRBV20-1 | CSAAGPTDTQYF
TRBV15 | CATLGGGSNEQFF
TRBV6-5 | CASSYLGVSGHHNEKLFF
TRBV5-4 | CASSVPSGGAYNEQFF